Shown below are 6 T cell receptor beta chains from a single sample sequenced in a study of T cell changes during pregnancy in multiple sclerosis. Profiling relied on immunoSEQ multiplex PCR, and the TCRdb table lists in-frame clones only, not all of them. The data hold approximately 33,000 clones, with just over 85% observed a single time. Specimen: CD4+ T cells from peripheral blood mononuclear cells, collected in the first trimester of pregnancy. The receptors stem from a female donor in good health, enrolled as a control in a pregnancy study.

This clone is a singleton in its sample. This rearrangement joins TRBV7-3 to TRBJ1-1; 11 bases align to TRBD1. CDR1 is SGHTA, CDR2 FQGTGA, per germline. This CDR3 comprises 15 residues. The trim removed 2 bases at V and 4 bases at J, leaving 3 bases unmatched. CDR3 region: CASSLGGTGGTEAFF. The CDR3 region has the DNA TGTGCCAGCAGCTTAGGGGGGACAGGGGGCACTGAAGCTTTCTTT.

The J gene is TRBJ2-1, the V gene TRBV9; D is unclear. The CDR3 contains 12 residues. The V gene lost 3 bases and the J gene lost 9 bases, with 10 bases spanning the gap. CDR1 and CDR2 from the germline V gene are SGDLS and YYNGEE. The CDR3 coding sequence is TGTGCCAGCAGCGATCAAAGACTTGAGCAGTTCTTC. Its protein product is CASSDQRLEQFF. The variable domain in full, completed from reference TRBV9 and TRBJ2-1, reads DSGVTQTPKHLITATGQRVTLRCSPRSGDLSVYWYQQSLDQGLQFLIQYYNGEERAKGNILERFSAQQFPDLHSELNLSSLELGDSALYFCASSDQRLEQFFGPGTRLTVL.

The genes are TRBV7-7 and TRBJ2-2; 11 bases are a match to TRBD1. V was clipped by 3 bases and J by 5 bases; unmatched bases: 2. Per the germline V gene, CDR1 is SSHAT and CDR2 is FNYEAQ (reference sequence). The CDR3 has 15 residues. CDR3 region: CASSLDRGLTGELFF. In DNA form, the CDR3 reads TGTGCCAGCAGCTTGGACAGGGGGCTTACCGGGGAGCTGTTTTTT.

This clone was seen a single time. The chain joins TRBV7-2 to TRBJ2-5, with 7 bases aligning to TRBD2. The CDR3 consists of 14 residues. Per germline, CDR1 SGHTA and CDR2 FQGNSA. V dropped 0 bases and J dropped 2; count of bases not matched to a gene: 0. As DNA, the CDR3 is TGTGCCAGCAGCTTAGCGGGGGGGCAAGAGACCCAGTACTTC. It translates to CASSLAGGQETQYF.

The rearrangement uses TRBV6-1 and TRBJ1-2; tentative D call: TRBD1 (5 bases). V was trimmed by 4 bases and J by 0 bases, leaving 9 bases between them. This CDR3 spans 14 amino acids. Looked up from germline, CDR1 is MNHNS and CDR2 is SASEGT. CDR3: CASSASRANYGYTF. The CDR3 nucleotides are TGTGCCAGCAGTGCGAGCAGGGCTAACTATGGCTACACCTTC.

The chain combines TRBV5-1 with TRBJ1-4; D is perhaps TRBD1 (6 bases). V was clipped by 5 bases and J by 4 bases, with 12 bases between them. Germline V gene lookup returns CDR1 SGHRS and CDR2 YFSETQ. The CDR3 sequence is 14 residues long. In DNA, the CDR3 is TGCGCCAGCAGGTGGGGACAAGATAATGAAAAACTGTTTTTT. Translation gives CASRWGQDNEKLFF. Full variable domain (outside the CDR3, taken from reference TRBV5-1 and TRBJ1-4): KAGVTQTPRYLIKTRGQQVTLSCSPISGHRSVSWYQQTPGQGLQFLFEYFSETQRNKGNFPGRFSGRQFSNSRSEMNVSTLELGDSALYLCASRWGQDNEKLFFGSGTQLSVL.